Following are 11 T cell receptor beta chains from one sample sequenced in a study of low-dose radiotherapy and immunotherapy resistance in tumors. The sample's time point: before trial treatment. TRAV and TRBV primers primed cDNA for both TCRalpha and TCRbeta. Using a constant-region primer together with a V-primer adapter, TCRs were subjected to around 22 PCR cycles of amplification. TCRdb reanalysed the reads using MiXCR and keeps one entry per CDR3 protein. The table has tens of thousands of distinct CDR3 sequences, 15% to 20% seen once. The material sequenced was PBMCs, taken before treatment. These receptors were taken from a male donor with prostate cancer.

This clonotype was detected many times. The CDR3 protein is CSARGTGSSYEQYF. CDR3 in DNA: TGCAGTGCTAGGGGGACAGGGTCTTCCTACGAGCAGTACTTC. The genes are TRBV20-1 and TRBJ2-7; the match to TRBD1 covers 9 bases. CDR1 is DFQATT, CDR2 SNEGSKA, per germline (reference sequence). With 3 bases clipped from V and 1 base from J, the junction kept 4 bases outside the gene matches. The CDR3 totals 14 residues.

In the case of this clonotype: Only one base separates this from a far larger clonotype, so it likely reflects a read error. The V and J genes are TRBV10-1 and TRBJ2-5; D is uncertain. Germline loops: CDR1 WNHNN, CDR2 SYGVQD (reference sequence). This CDR3 contains 13 residues. Trimming pared 11 bases from V and 1 base from J, leaving 14 bases between. The CDR3 loop is CACIPSPQETQYF. DNA of the CDR3: TGCGCCTGCATCCCGTCGCCCCAAGAGACCCAGTACTTC.

This clonotype was counted many times. The chain combines TRBV19 with TRBJ1-6; no reliable D call. This CDR3 spans 16 amino acids. The V end lost 7 bases, the J end lost 10 bases, and 23 bases lay between the germline ends. The germline V gene encodes CDR1 LNHDA and CDR2 SQIVND (reference sequence). The CDR3 spells CASTDGGDSSGSPLHF. In nucleotides, the CDR3 is TGTGCCAGTACAGATGGCGGCGACTCATCGGGGTCACCCCTCCACTTT.

As concerns this clonotype: The DNA is left out, because the CDR3 cannot be placed on it with certainty; the CDR3 is given as TCRdb lists it. The chain has TRBV2 and TRBJ2-2; the D call TRBD2 from the table was never checked on the DNA. The germline CDR1 and CDR2 sequences are SNHLY and FYNNEI. With termini counted, the CDR3 has 16 amino acids. This chain's CDR3 is CASSEERGLTGELFFF.

The gene calls are TRBV29-1 and TRBJ1-1, with a weak D call TRBD1 (5 bases). The CDR3 runs 11 residues. V lost 7 bases and J lost 3, with 9 bases in between. The germline V gene encodes CDR1 SQVTM and CDR2 ANQGSEA. The CDR3 DNA sequence: TGCAGCGGACAGAGAGACACTGAAGCTTTCTTT. Protein sequence: CSGQRDTEAFF.

At least ten counts were recorded for this clonotype. The J gene is TRBJ2-5, the V gene TRBV19; TRBD1 might be the D (5 bases). CDR3 length: 15 residues. V dropped 4 bases and J dropped 5 bases, with 17 bases sitting between them. Germline assignment: CDR1 LNHDA and CDR2 SQIVND (reference sequence). CDR3 protein: CASSRGRGALETQYF. The CDR3 coding sequence is TGTGCCAGTAGTAGGGGAAGGGGCGCGTTGGAGACCCAGTACTTC.

This clonotype was seen repeatedly, ten times or more. The rearrangement links TRBV7-2 to TRBJ1-2; 9 nucleotides align to TRBD1. This CDR3 spans 13 amino acids. Germline loops: CDR1 SGHTA, CDR2 FQGNSA. Trimming took 5 bases from V and 5 from J; bases not matched to a gene: 3. CDR3 nucleotides: TGTGCCAGCAGCCCCGACAGGGGGTATGGCTACACCTTC. This codes for CASSPDRGYGYTF. Full variable domain (missing parts from reference TRBV7-2 and TRBJ1-2): GAGVSQSPSNKVTEKGKDVELRCDPISGHTALYWYRQSLGQGLEFLIYFQGNSAPDKSGLPSDRFSAERTGGSVSTLTIQRTQQEDSAVYLCASSPDRGYGYTFGSGTRLTVV.

This clonotype was seen ten or more times. The CDR3 here is CASSWPYEQYF. CDR3 nucleotide sequence: TGTGCCAGCAGCTGGCCGTACGAGCAGTACTTC. This sequence joins TRBV13 and TRBJ2-7; D gene unclear. Germline CDR1 PRHDT, CDR2 FYEKMQ (reference sequence). The CDR3 loop spans 11 amino acids. With 4 bases removed from V and 4 bases from J, the gap between germline ends came to 5 bases. Looking up the rest from reference TRBV13 and TRBJ2-7 gives the full variable domain: AAGVIQSPRHLIKEKRETATLKCYPIPRHDTVYWYQQGPGQDPQFLISFYEKMQSDKGSIPDRFSAQQFSDYHSELNMSSLELGDSALYFCASSWPYEQYFGPGTRLTVT.

This clonotype was observed at least ten times. The CDR3 nucleotides read TGCAGCGTTGCGTCGGGCAATCAGCCCCAGCATTTT. It specifies CSVASGNQPQHF. The rearrangement links TRBV29-1 to TRBJ1-5; D is unclear. The CDR3 extends over 12 amino acids. The germline V gene encodes CDR1 SQVTM and CDR2 ANQGSEA. V lost 4 bases and J lost 2, with 6 bases in between. The full variable domain, completed using reference TRBV29-1 and TRBJ1-5, is SAVISQKPSRDICQRGTSLTIQCQVDSQVTMMFWYRQQPGQSLTLIATANQGSEATYESGFVIDKFPISRPNLTFSTLTVSNMSPEDSSIYLCSVASGNQPQHFGDGTRLSIL.

The chain has TRBV10-3 and TRBJ2-3; D unresolved. This CDR3 spans 12 amino acids. Germline assignment: CDR1 ENHRY and CDR2 SYGVKD. V lost 3 bases and J lost 1, with 2 bases in between. The CDR3 sequence is CAISDGTDTQYF. In nucleotides, the CDR3 is TGTGCCATCAGTGACGGCACAGATACGCAGTATTTT.

This chain joins TRBV5-1 and TRBJ2-7; a weak D match, TRBD2 (5 bases). Trimming removed 3 bases at V and 6 bases at J, with 16 bases between. This CDR3 spans 14 amino acids. CDR1 is SGHRS and CDR2 is YFSETQ in the germline V gene. This chain's CDR3 is CASSSASAEVEQYF. The CDR3 bases are TGCGCCAGCAGCTCCGCATCCGCGGAGGTCGAGCAGTACTTC.